The 13 T cell receptor beta chains below were found in one sample sequenced in a study of technical replicates of blood from a handful of donors. Using immunoSEQ multiplex PCR, the repertoire was profiled, and TCRdb retains in-frame clones only, with some absent. This table holds 75,000 to 95,000 clones, 85% to 95% found once. Sequencing was performed on T cells isolated from PBMCs. These receptors all come from a human donor in good health.

The chain joins TRBV28 to TRBJ2-7; TRBD1 agrees at 9 bases. Germline V gives CDR1 MDHEN, CDR2 SYDVKM. This CDR3 is 15 amino acids long. V dropped 8 bases and J dropped 5; count of bases not matched to a gene: 13. The CDR3 nucleotides are TGTGCCAGCTCGAGCACCGGGACAGGGAAAAACGAGCAGTACTTC. Translated: CASSSTGTGKNEQYF.

The rearrangement uses TRBV5-5 and TRBJ1-2; D possibly corresponds to TRBD1 (5 bases). The CDR3 spans 14 residues. V was cut by 0 bases and J by 6 bases, with 12 bases left in between. Germline assignment: CDR1 SGHKS and CDR2 YYEKEE (reference sequence). The CDR3 nucleotides read TGTGCCAGCAGCTTGGTATCGGCGGGGGATGGCTACACCTTC. This gives the protein CASSLVSAGDGYTF.

The chain combines TRBV10-2 with TRBJ1-5, with 8 nucleotides matching TRBD1. The CDR3 is 14 amino acids. Germline assignment: CDR1 WSHSY and CDR2 SAAADI. V gave up 8 bases and J gave up 4 bases; unmatched junction bases: 7. CDR3 region: CASALRTGNQPQHF. For the CDR3, the DNA is TGCGCCAGCGCCTTAAGGACAGGGAATCAGCCCCAGCATTTT.

The chain couples TRBV19 to TRBJ2-1, with 14 nucleotides matching TRBD2. With 6 bases clipped from V and 12 bases from J, the junction kept 13 bases outside the gene matches. The CDR3 runs to 16 residues. Germline V gene lookup returns CDR1 LNHDA and CDR2 SQIVND (reference sequence). CDR3 region: CASRPPGLAGVTTQFF. Here the CDR3 DNA reads TGTGCCAGTAGACCTCCGGGACTAGCGGGAGTTACGACGCAGTTCTTC.

The genes are TRBV4-1 and TRBJ2-2; weak D call: TRBD2 (5 bases). CDR1 and CDR2 from the germline V gene are MGHRA and YSYEKL. This CDR3 has 15 amino acids. The ends were cut back, 0 bases at V and 6 bases at J, with 11 bases in the middle. The CDR3 region is CASSQDLPGSGELFF. The CDR3 coding sequence is TGCGCCAGCAGCCAAGATCTTCCGGGGTCCGGGGAGCTGTTTTTT.

The CDR3 sequence: CAMGQKNRVSEQYF. CDR3 nucleotide sequence: TGTGCCATGGGACAGAAAAATAGGGTCTCCGAGCAGTACTTC. The chain has TRBV10-3 and TRBJ2-7; 7 bases line up with TRBD1. CDR3 length: 14 amino acids. The J segment lost 6 bases and the V segment lost 9 bases, leaving 14 bases of the junction unmatched. CDR1 and CDR2 from the germline V gene are ENHRY and SYGVKD.

J is TRBJ1-2 and V is TRBV29-1; 7 bases agree with TRBD1. Losses at the gene ends were 6 bases for V and 8 bases for J; bases not matched to a gene: 12. The CDR3 has 13 residues. Germline V gene data show CDR1 as SQVTM and CDR2 as ANQGSEA. The DNA of the CDR3 is TGCAGCGTATTTCAAGGGGGCCCCCACGGCTACACCTTC. Translation: CSVFQGGPHGYTF.

A single count supports this clone. The gene calls are TRBV27 and TRBJ2-6; 10 bases line up with TRBD1. This CDR3 has 20 residues. Germline CDR1 reads MNHEY; CDR2 reads SMNVEV (reference sequence). With V trimmed by 5 bases and J by 2 bases, 15 bases remained unmatched. Here the CDR3 DNA reads TGTGCCAGCAGTCTACATACCCTGGGACAGGGGAGGACTGGGGCCAACGTCCTGACTTTC. Its protein is CASSLHTLGQGRTGANVLTF.

The rearrangement joins TRBV14 to TRBJ2-1; TRBD2 aligns across 13 bases. J lost 5 bases, V lost 0 bases, and 13 bases had no gene match. Germline lookup yields CDR1 SGHDN and CDR2 FVKESK. The CDR3 is 20 amino acids. The CDR3 loop is CASSQDLGLAGVGFDNEQFF. For the CDR3, the DNA is TGTGCCAGCAGCCAAGATCTTGGACTAGCGGGAGTAGGATTTGACAATGAGCAGTTCTTC.

The rearrangement uses TRBV19 and TRBJ2-3; a possible D gene is TRBD2 (6 bases). V dropped 6 bases and J dropped 1 base, with 8 bases sitting between them. Germline V lookup: CDR1 LNHDA, CDR2 SQIVND (reference sequence). The CDR3 runs to 13 residues. CDR3 coding DNA: TGTGCCAGTAGCCAGCGGGGCACAGATACGCAGTATTTT. It yields the protein CASSQRGTDTQYF.

The V gene is TRBV19, the J gene TRBJ2-2; 8 bases align to TRBD1. The V and J ends lost 0 bases and 5 bases, in that order; junction bases with no gene match: 2. The length of the CDR3 is 15 residues. The germline CDR1 and CDR2 sequences are LNHDA and SQIVND (reference sequence). The chain's CDR3 is CASSIDRQGTGELFF. The CDR3 bases are TGTGCCAGTAGTATAGATCGACAGGGGACCGGGGAGCTGTTTTTT.

This sequence joins TRBV9 and TRBJ1-1; TRBD1 aligns across 7 bases. The CDR3 has 16 amino acids. Losses at the gene ends were 3 bases for V and 0 bases for J; bases not matched to a gene: 8. CDR1 and CDR2 (germline): SGDLS, YYNGEE. The CDR3 DNA follows: TGTGCCAGCAGCGCTCGACAGGGCTTGATGAACACTGAAGCTTTCTTT. Translation gives CASSARQGLMNTEAFF.

The chain links TRBV28 to TRBJ1-1; no firm D call. The CDR3 has 16 residues. Trimming removed 5 bases from V and 1 base from J, with 17 bases in between. Germline CDR1 is MDHEN and CDR2 is SYDVKM. CDR3 bases: TGTGCCAGCAGTCCCGGGTACGGGAGGGCGAACACTGAAGCTTTCTTT. The encoded protein is CASSPGYGRANTEAFF.